This entry concerns a single T cell receptor beta chain. The antigen it binds to is not known. Qualities for individual bases were not recorded, and no much larger clone is one base off. Collaborating institutions collected whole blood in K2EDTA tubes following their own protocols. Collaborator samples were shipped for TCRbeta analysis as frozen whole blood, isolated PBMCs, or DNA extracted from either sample type. This entry comes from a study of blood T cell repertoires in COVID-19 (dated by TCRdb to 2020 to 2022). Turning to the overall study: The collaborator samples originated in the United States, Italy and Spain and spanned the acute and convalescent phases of COVID-19. Samples were obtained from the ongoing ImmuneRACE study (first 160 participants) and from about 1,300 subjects provided by 6 global collaborators. Subjects who had been exposed to COVID-19, were actively infected with it, or had recovered from it provided the deeply sampled blood TCRbeta repertoires that made up the dataset. The repertoires were released in a freely available public database meant as a resource for research on the immune response to SARS-CoV-2. Nearly every sample came with metadata listing a de-identified subject ID, COVID-19 status, age in years and sex. Where available, HLA class I and class II types were obtained from metadata supplied by the sample provider rather than from assay-based typing. The material from the prospective study consisted of cDNA or gDNA derived from T cells, B-cell-depleted T cells, or PBMCs.

TCRbeta CDR3 regions were amplified from genomic DNA by means of the immunoSEQ Assay, a bias-controlled multiplex PCR. The published analysis was carried out like this. The number of nucleated cells in each sample was estimated from the amplification of reference gene primers within the assay. To quantify the absolute abundance of each unique TCRbeta CDR3 rearrangement, sequence reads were collapsed and filtered. Productive Simpson clonality was computed per sample as the square root of Simpson's diversity index over productive rearrangements. Entries here come from immuneACCESS through TCRdb and include only in-frame sequences with V and J called. Some clones fail to appear in such tables; in the studies checked, an unresolved V gene covers under half of the shortfall, and the cause of the remainder is unknown. For V, J and clone size, that table is used; D and trimming come from the DNA. Present in this sample are about 360,000 clones, about four fifths of which were seen just once. The ten largest clones add up to around 3% of the sample.

Per the germline V gene, SGHVS is the CDR1 and FQNEAQ is the CDR2. The CDR3 sequence holds 15 residues, the cysteine and phenylalanine included. This entry keeps only the CDR3 DNA: 45 bases, framed from base 1. For this chain, trimming is 0 bases at the V end and 4 bases at the J end, and the number of junction bases without a gene match is 2. Points the paper makes about the study in general: Clinical and demographic metadata were provided uncurated, with the amount varying by source and participant.

The chain uses TRBV7-8 and TRBJ2-5, with 10 middle bases fitting TRBD1. The clonotype comes from a man aged 25-45 years with active or convalescent COVID-19. Sequenced sample: peripheral blood. The CDR3 reads as follows: CASSLAGQGTETQYF. The nucleotide sequence is TGTGCCAGCAGCTTAGCGGGACAGGGGACAGAGACCCAGTACTTC.